This TCR beta chain was captured in a study of blood T cells in healthy people across ages. Study-wide context: Researchers report that template switching captured about one barcoded beta molecule per two T cells.

This clonotype was detected a few times. CDR3 length equals 13 residues. Looked up from germline, CDR1 is LGHDT and CDR2 is YNNKEL (reference sequence). Deletions cut 4 bases from V and 5 bases from J, with 10 bases between. A second PCR, run for 7 to 11 cycles, used a sample-barcoded 5' primer plus a J-beta primer mix. TCRdb analysed the 5' RACE reads with MiXCR anew, one entry per CDR3 protein. The profile shows some 1,000,000 distinct CDR3 sequences, 20% to 25% of them singletons. A further study also used this sample, focusing on T cells of mothers and their children. That paper states: RNA was extracted, and all of it went into cDNA synthesis at roughly 1.4 ug per 15 ul. For each mother, over 8.5 million TCR beta CDR3 reads were obtained, and for each child, some 3 million. Researchers found no T cell clones that were persistent and microchimeric.

J is TRBJ2-3 and V is TRBV3-1, with D possibly being TRBD2 (6 bases). The sample comprised blood. This sequence originates from a girl aged 2 to 10 in good health. CDR3 DNA: TGTGCCAGCAGCCCGGGGGTCGGAGATACGCAGTATTTT. This codes for CASSPGVGDTQYF.